Shown below are 11 T cell receptor beta chains from a single sample sequenced in a study of neurological immune-mediated disorders. TCRdb passed the 5' RACE reads through MiXCR, listing each CDR3 protein once. The sample records fewer than 85,000 distinct CDR3 sequences, 15% to 20% being singletons. The specimen sequenced was PBMCs. The receptors here all came from a woman aged 40 to 50 in good health.

This clonotype came up many times. The DNA of the CDR3 is TGTGCCAGCAGCAAGACTAGCGGGGTCTACAATGAGCAGTTCTTC. Protein product: CASSKTSGVYNEQFF. The chain couples TRBV5-5 to TRBJ2-1; 11 nucleotides agree with TRBD2. The junction had 3 bases not matched to a gene; V was cut back by 4 bases and J by 3 bases. CDR1 and CDR2 from the germline V gene are SGHKS and YYEKEE (reference sequence). The CDR3 sequence is 15 residues long.

The chain is built from TRBV20-1 and TRBJ1-4, with D possibly being TRBD1 (6 bases). The CDR3 is made up of 13 amino acids. Germline V CDR1 and CDR2: DFQATT, SNEGSKA (reference sequence). V was trimmed by 3 bases and J by 8 bases, leaving 13 bases between them. CDR3 loop: CSASDGGREKLFF. The CDR3 coding sequence is TGCAGTGCTAGTGACGGGGGCCGCGAAAAACTGTTTTTT.

This clonotype was seen repeatedly, ten times or more. The chain links TRBV5-1 to TRBJ2-3, with D uncertain. This CDR3 spans 18 amino acids. V lost 4 bases, J lost 4 bases, and 25 bases lay in between. Germline values: CDR1 SGHRS, CDR2 YFSETQ. This chain's CDR3 is CASSPLGGEGSRPDTQYF. CDR3 coding DNA: TGCGCCAGCAGCCCCCTGGGTGGGGAAGGGTCGCGGCCAGATACGCAGTATTTT.

This clonotype was seen at least ten times. The J gene is TRBJ2-5, the V gene TRBV20-1; D is unresolved. Germline V gene sequence: CDR1 DFQATT, CDR2 SNEGSKA (reference sequence). The CDR3 has 11 amino acids. With 6 bases removed from V and 7 bases from J, the gap between germline ends came to 12 bases. CDR3 protein: CSADTLGTQYF. The CDR3 region has the DNA TGCAGTGCAGACACCCTGGGGACCCAGTACTTC.

This clonotype was seen repeatedly, ten times or more. V usage is TRBV12-3 or TRBV12-4 and J usage is TRBJ1-6; no clear D gene. V gave up 5 bases and J gave up 7 bases, with 9 bases separating them. This CDR3 is 13 amino acids long. CDR3 loop: CASSPRANSPLHF. The CDR3 DNA reads as TGTGCCAGCAGTCCCCGGGCGAATTCACCCCTCCACTTT.

V gene TRBV7-9 combines with J gene TRBJ2-1; D is ambiguous. From germline, CDR1 is SEHNR and CDR2 FQNEAQ (reference sequence). This CDR3 spans 16 amino acids. Trimming stripped 1 base from V and 6 bases from J, with 16 bases between. The CDR3 spells CASSLGAVVPVNEQFF. DNA for the CDR3: TGTGCCAGCAGCTTAGGTGCGGTGGTGCCGGTCAATGAGCAGTTCTTC.

Many counts were recorded for this clonotype. V is TRBV5-6 and J is TRBJ2-5; 7 nucleotides align to TRBD1. The junction had 10 bases not matched to a gene; V was cut back by 4 bases and J by 1 base. The CDR3 has 16 residues. CDR1 is SGHDT and CDR2 is YYEEEE in the germline V gene. The CDR3 DNA is TGTGCCAGCAGCGGACAGGTTATCCCTTTCCAAGAGACCCAGTACTTC. Its translation: CASSGQVIPFQETQYF.

This clonotype was detected many times. The rearrangement joins TRBV7-2 to TRBJ2-1; tentative D call: TRBD2 (5 bases). CDR1 SGHTA and CDR2 FQGNSA come from the germline V gene. The CDR3 is 19 residues long. V was pared by 0 bases and J by 3 bases, with 21 bases between. In DNA, the CDR3 is TGTGCCAGCAGCTTAGCGCTAGGTTGGCGGGCGGTCGGCTACAATGAGCAGTTCTTC. This translates into CASSLALGWRAVGYNEQFF.

V and J are TRBV5-5 and TRBJ2-1, with D unresolved. The CDR3 spans 12 residues. Trimming left V 1 base short and J 11 bases short, with 10 bases between. Germline CDR1 reads SGHKS; CDR2 reads YYEKEE (reference sequence). CDR3: CASSLYGFQQFF. In DNA, the CDR3 is TGTGCCAGCAGCTTGTATGGATTTCAGCAGTTCTTC. Variable domain in full (rest from reference TRBV5-5 and TRBJ2-1): DAGVTQSPTHLIKTRGQQVTLRCSPISGHKSVSWYQQVLGQGPQFIFQYYEKEERGRGNFPDRFSARQFPNYSSELNVNALLLGDSALYLCASSLYGFQQFFGPGTRLTVL.

The sample holds a few counts of this clonotype. The genes are TRBV24-1 and TRBJ2-3, with 8 bases aligning to TRBD2. Germline CDR1 KGHDR, CDR2 SFDVKD. The CDR3 contains 13 residues. The V segment lost 5 bases and the J segment 6 bases; nucleotides outside the gene matches: 3. CDR3 in amino acids: CATSGGLEDTQYF. The CDR3 region has the DNA TGTGCCACCAGTGGGGGACTAGAGGATACGCAGTATTTT.

Ten or more counts support this clonotype. The gene calls are TRBV7-8 and TRBJ2-5; the match to TRBD2 covers 7 bases. Per germline, CDR1 SGHVS and CDR2 FQNEAQ. V lost 1 base, J lost 3 bases, and 2 bases stayed unmatched. There are 14 residues in the CDR3. DNA of the CDR3: TGTGCCAGCAGCTTAGGCGGGAGTAAAGAGACCCAGTACTTC. It specifies CASSLGGSKETQYF. Combining the CDR3 with reference TRBV7-8 and TRBJ2-5 gives the whole variable domain GAGVSQSPRYKVAKRGQDVALRCDPISGHVSLFWYQQALGQGPEFLTYFQNEAQLDKSGLPSDRFFAERPEGSVSTLKIQRTQQEDSAVYLCASSLGGSKETQYFGPGTRLLVL.